These 31 T cell receptor beta chains were sequenced from one sample in a study of T cell repertoires in cytomegalovirus infection. TCRdb fed the reads into MiXCR, producing one record per CDR3 protein. The sample yields roughly 990,000 distinct CDR3 sequences, less than 35% seen once. Their specific antigens are unknown. The specimen comprised cultured CD8+ T cells from PBMCs, sampled from culture after CMV antigen stimulation. The receptors come from a human donor in good health (CMV status not recorded). Some clones in this sample may be carry-over from other donors' samples.

This clonotype occurred a few times. The genes are TRBV20-1 and TRBJ2-7; TRBD1 matches 7 bases. This CDR3 has 14 amino acids. In germline, CDR1 is DFQATT, CDR2 SNEGSKA (reference sequence). After removal of 1 base from V and 3 bases from J, the junction contained 6 bases not matched to a gene. The CDR3 region is CSARGQGQLYEQYF. CDR3 nucleotide sequence: TGCAGTGCTAGAGGACAGGGACAGCTCTACGAGCAGTACTTC.

The chain uses TRBV6-5 and TRBJ2-1; 9 bases are shared with TRBD1. This CDR3 is 15 amino acids long. Germline assignment: CDR1 MNHEY and CDR2 SVGAGI. With 6 bases clipped from V and 4 bases from J, the junction kept 7 bases outside the gene matches. CDR3 residues: CASRPRDRAYNEQFF. The CDR3 region has the DNA TGTGCCAGCAGGCCTCGGGACAGGGCTTACAATGAGCAGTTCTTC.

The chain uses TRBV10-3 and TRBJ2-1, with TRBD2 matching 9 bases. CDR1 and CDR2 from the germline V gene are ENHRY and SYGVKD. This CDR3 is built from 15 residues. Unmatched junction bases numbered 3, after V lost 6 bases and J lost 0 bases. The CDR3 region is CAISPSGDSYNEQFF. The CDR3 nucleotides read TGTGCCATCAGCCCTAGCGGGGACTCCTACAATGAGCAGTTCTTC.

There are many counts of this clonotype. V usage is TRBV7-3 and J usage is TRBJ2-3; possibly TRBD1 for D (5 bases). Trimming shortened V by 4 bases and J by 2 bases, and 16 bases separated the two germline ends. Germline CDR1 reads SGHTA; CDR2 reads FQGTGA. The CDR3 is made up of 16 amino acids. The CDR3 loop is CASSSDNWASTDTQYF. CDR3 DNA sequence: TGTGCCAGCAGCTCGGACAATTGGGCCTCCACAGATACGCAGTATTTT.

This clonotype has just a few counts. The chain recombines TRBV7-3 with TRBJ2-2; TRBD2 aligns across 8 bases. V lost 5 bases, J lost 5 bases, and 13 bases stayed unmatched. The germline gives CDR1 SGHTA, CDR2 FQGTGA. This CDR3 is 17 amino acids long. CDR3 nucleotides: TGTGCCAGCAGCCGCCCTGGGCGGGGGGTAACTACCGGGGAGCTGTTTTTT. This codes for CASSRPGRGVTTGELFF.

The V gene is TRBV20-1, the J gene TRBJ2-1, with D possibly being TRBD2 (6 bases). CDR3 length: 13 residues. Deletions cut 1 base from V and 6 bases from J, with 10 bases between. CDR1 DFQATT and CDR2 SNEGSKA come from the germline V gene (reference sequence). CDR3 coding DNA: TGCAGTGCTAGAGGGCGGGGCGCCAATGAGCAGTTCTTC. Its protein product is CSARGRGANEQFF.

In this sample, this clonotype turned up a few times. V and J are TRBV6-2 or TRBV6-3 and TRBJ1-4; a weak D match, TRBD1 (5 bases). There are 16 residues in the CDR3. CDR1 is MNHEY and CDR2 is SVGEGT in the germline V gene. With 2 bases removed from V and 5 bases from J, the gap between germline ends came to 15 bases. The CDR3 here is CASSYRQPEFNEKLFF. CDR3 nucleotides: TGTGCCAGCAGTTACCGACAGCCTGAATTCAATGAAAAACTGTTTTTT.

As regards this clonotype: At one of its ends the junction is not consistent with the germline gene, which may arise from a read error. V is TRBV7-6 and J is TRBJ2-1; 8 nucleotides agree with TRBD1. This CDR3 spans 15 amino acids. Germline V gene lookup returns CDR1 SGHVS and CDR2 FNYEAQ. The CDR3 region is CVSSLGQGTYNEQSF. The DNA of the CDR3 is TGTGTCAGCAGCCTCGGACAGGGAACCTACAATGAGCAGTCCTTC.

The chain couples TRBV29-1 to TRBJ1-1; D gene uncertain. CDR1 and CDR2 from the germline V gene are SQVTM and ANQGSEA. The CDR3 length is 11 residues. V was clipped by 3 bases and J by 6 bases, with 8 bases between them. The CDR3 spells CSVDLTSEAFF. Here the CDR3 DNA reads TGCAGCGTTGATTTGACATCTGAAGCTTTCTTT.

Turning to this clonotype: This sequence may be a read error, since a much larger clone differs from it by one base. The chain has TRBV7-2 and TRBJ2-1; perhaps TRBD1 as D (5 bases). CDR3 length: 16 residues. Looked up from germline, CDR1 is SGHTA and CDR2 is FQGNSA. CDR3 nucleotides: TGTGTCAGCAGCTTAAAATCCAGGGCCTCCTACAATGAGCAGTTCTTC. It codes for CVSSLKSRASYNEQFF.

Ten or more counts support this clonotype. The chain links TRBV19 to TRBJ2-7; D uncertain. V was pared by 8 bases and J by 3 bases, with 11 bases between. CDR3 length: 12 residues. The germline V gene has CDR1 LNHDA and CDR2 SQIVND (reference sequence). CDR3 loop: CASHGDLYEQYV. The CDR3 DNA sequence: TGTGCCAGTCATGGGGATCTCTACGAGCAGTACGTC.

This sequence joins TRBV29-1 and TRBJ2-3; 8 nucleotides match TRBD2. CDR1 is SQVTM, CDR2 ANQGSEA, per germline. Trimming took 3 bases from V and 7 from J; bases not matched to a gene: 12. The CDR3 spans 15 residues. The CDR3 reads CSVEGGPGGWNTQYF. CDR3 nucleotides: TGCAGCGTTGAGGGTGGGCCGGGGGGGTGGAATACGCAGTATTTT.

The CDR3 sequence is CAISGGLAGPGGETQYF. The CDR3 DNA follows: TGTGCCATCAGTGGGGGACTAGCGGGGCCTGGTGGAGAGACCCAGTACTTC. The V and J genes are TRBV10-3 and TRBJ2-5; 13 bases agree with TRBD2. The CDR3 length is 17 residues. The ends lost 4 bases at V and 4 bases at J; junction bases unmatched: 9. Germline V gene sequence: CDR1 ENHRY, CDR2 SYGVKD.

V and J are TRBV7-9 and TRBJ2-5, with a possible D match to TRBD2 (5 bases). Trimming removed 5 bases from V and 1 base from J, with 20 bases in between. There are 17 residues in the CDR3. The germline CDR1 and CDR2 sequences are SEHNR and FQNEAQ (reference sequence). In nucleotides, the CDR3 is TGTGCCAGCAGCCCCGGGCCCGGGCTAGCAATCCAAGAGACCCAGTACTTC. It codes for CASSPGPGLAIQETQYF.

The chain recombines TRBV7-9 with TRBJ2-3, with D hard to call. This CDR3 spans 11 amino acids. The V gene lost 1 base and the J gene lost 14 bases, with 10 bases spanning the gap. From germline, CDR1 is SEHNR and CDR2 FQNEAQ (reference sequence). The CDR3 nucleotides read TGTGCCAGCAGCTTAGGCCCCTTCAGGTATTTT. The encoded protein is CASSLGPFRYF.

The chain combines TRBV12-5 with TRBJ2-5; TRBD2 matches at 7 bases. Losses at the gene ends were 3 bases for V and 3 bases for J; bases not matched to a gene: 7. Germline lookup yields CDR1 LGHNT and CDR2 FRNRAP. The length of the CDR3 is 15 residues. CDR3 DNA sequence: TGTGCTAGTGGTTTCGGCGGGAGCCCTGAAGAGACCCAGTACTTC. Its translation is CASGFGGSPEETQYF.

This clonotype came up many times. V is TRBV7-9 and J is TRBJ1-5; D is unclear. Germline CDR1 is SEHNR and CDR2 is FQNEAQ (reference sequence). The CDR3 covers 15 residues. The ends were cut back, 1 base at V and 2 bases at J, with 9 bases in the middle. The CDR3 reads CASSLGPGRNQPQHF. DNA of the CDR3: TGTGCCAGCAGCTTAGGACCTGGTCGCAATCAGCCCCAGCATTTT.

The genes are TRBV19 and TRBJ2-7; D is tentatively TRBD1 or TRBD2 (5 bases each). The V end lost 4 bases, the J end lost 5 bases, and 12 bases lay between the germline ends. The CDR3 consists of 13 residues. In germline, CDR1 is LNHDA, CDR2 SQIVND (reference sequence). The CDR3 loop is CASSTRDGDEQYF. As DNA, the CDR3 is TGTGCCAGTAGTACCCGGGACGGGGACGAGCAGTACTTC.

The genes are TRBV5-1 and TRBJ2-7; D remains ambiguous. This CDR3 is built from 11 residues. The V and J ends lost 6 bases and 3 bases respectively, with 7 bases between them. Germline CDR1 reads SGHRS; CDR2 reads YFSETQ. The CDR3 reads CASKSVYEQYV. The CDR3 DNA is TGCGCCAGCAAAAGTGTCTACGAGCAGTACGTC.

The V call is TRBV28, the J call TRBJ2-3, with 9 bases that match TRBD2. Germline V CDR1 and CDR2: MDHEN, SYDVKM. CDR3 length equals 16 residues. V shed 6 bases and J 1 base; nucleotides not matched to a gene: 8. CDR3 DNA sequence: TGTGCCAGCAGACCTATCGCGGGGGGGGGCACAGATACGCAGTATTTT. Amino acids: CASRPIAGGGTDTQYF.

The table lists this clonotype with many counts. The CDR3 loop reads CASSSTGHEQFF. CDR3 nucleotide sequence: TGTGCCAGCAGCTCCACAGGGCATGAGCAGTTCTTC. The V call is TRBV7-9, the J call TRBJ2-1, with D tentatively TRBD1 (6 bases). In germline, CDR1 is SEHNR, CDR2 FQNEAQ (reference sequence). This CDR3 is built from 12 residues. Between the trimmed V and J ends, which lost 4 bases and 8 bases, there was a span of 9 bases.

This sequence joins TRBV6-2 or TRBV6-3 and TRBJ2-7; D call uncertain. CDR3 length equals 13 residues. Trimming left V 7 bases short and J 3 bases short, with 13 bases between. The germline CDR1 and CDR2 sequences are MNHEY and SVGEGT. CDR3 sequence: CASILHPSYEQYF. CDR3 nucleotide sequence: TGTGCCAGCATACTACACCCCAGCTACGAGCAGTACTTC.

A few counts support this clonotype. This chain links TRBV28 with TRBJ1-5; TRBD1 aligns across 7 bases. Losses at the gene ends were 6 bases for V and 5 bases for J; bases not matched to a gene: 7. The CDR3 has 14 amino acids. Germline CDR1 is MDHEN and CDR2 is SYDVKM. This CDR3 reads CASRITGEDQPQHF. CDR3 bases: TGTGCCAGCAGGATCACAGGGGAAGATCAGCCCCAGCATTTT.

The chain employs TRBV7-9 and TRBJ2-7; D remains unclear. Looked up from germline, CDR1 is SEHNR and CDR2 is FQNEAQ (reference sequence). V dropped 0 bases and J dropped 2 bases, with 8 bases sitting between them. CDR3 length: 14 amino acids. The CDR3 here is CASSLAAAPYEQYV. DNA for the CDR3: TGTGCCAGCAGCTTAGCTGCAGCCCCCTACGAGCAGTACGTC.

The rearrangement uses TRBV12-3 or TRBV12-4 and TRBJ1-3; weak D call: TRBD1 (6 bases). Between the trimmed V and J ends, which lost 5 bases and 3 bases, there was a span of 14 bases. This CDR3 comprises 15 residues. The CDR3 sequence is CASSLPDSYGNTIYF. CDR3 DNA: TGTGCCAGCAGTCTCCCGGACAGTTATGGAAACACCATATATTTT.

This clonotype occurred a few times. The CDR3 nucleotides are TGTGCCAGCAGCGGACGACTAATCTACCTCAATGAGCAGTTCTTC. Its translation is CASSGRLIYLNEQFF. The chain has TRBV27 and TRBJ2-1; perhaps TRBD2 as D (5 bases). This CDR3 contains 15 residues. Germline V lookup: CDR1 MNHEY, CDR2 SMNVEV (reference sequence). With 6 bases removed from V and 6 bases from J, the gap between germline ends came to 18 bases.

A remark on this clonotype: A clone one base away is much larger, so this may be a read error. The chain joins TRBV7-6 to TRBJ1-1; possibly TRBD1 for D (5 bases). The CDR3 contains 16 residues. Germline CDR1 is SGHVS and CDR2 is FNYEAQ. The CDR3 protein is CANSFRSRGTGTEAFF. CDR3 nucleotides: TGTGCCAACAGCTTCAGGTCTCGGGGCACGGGGACTGAAGCTTTCTTT.

This clonotype was picked up a small number of times. The V call is TRBV19, the J call TRBJ1-1; D uncertain. The CDR3 is 14 amino acids. V lost 5 bases and J 0 bases, leaving 10 bases between the germline ends. CDR1 LNHDA and CDR2 SQIVND come from the germline V gene (reference sequence). The CDR3: CASSGRDMNTEAFF. The CDR3 nucleotides read TGTGCCAGTAGTGGTAGAGACATGAACACTGAAGCTTTCTTT.

This clonotype was counted between two and nine times. The chain uses TRBV27 and TRBJ2-2; D gene unclear. Between the trimmed V and J ends, which lost 1 base and 6 bases, there was a span of 6 bases. The CDR3 runs 13 residues. In germline, CDR1 is MNHEY, CDR2 SMNVEV (reference sequence). The CDR3 bases are TGTGCCAGCAGTTTATATCGGCCCGGGGAGCTGTTTTTT. Protein: CASSLYRPGELFF.

The chain links TRBV27 to TRBJ1-4; no reliable D call. The CDR3 runs to 14 residues. Trimming took off 5 bases at V and 5 bases at J, with 12 bases between the two ends. Germline V gene lookup returns CDR1 MNHEY and CDR2 SMNVEV (reference sequence). The CDR3 nucleotides read TGTGCCAGCAGTCCGGGGATAGAAAATGAAAAACTGTTTTTT. This gives the protein CASSPGIENEKLFF. The complete variable domain, with remaining parts taken from reference TRBV27 and TRBJ1-4, reads EAQVTQNPRYLITVTGKKLTVTCSQNMNHEYMSWYRQDPGLGLRQIYYSMNVEVTDKGDVPEGYKVSRKEKRNFPLILESPSPNQTSLYFCASSPGIENEKLFFGSGTQLSVL.

The CDR3 region is CASSEGERVQETQYF. CDR3 coding DNA: TGTGCCAGCAGTGAAGGAGAGAGGGTCCAAGAGACCCAGTACTTC. The chain employs TRBV2 and TRBJ2-5; a possible D gene is TRBD2 (5 bases). Germline loops: CDR1 SNHLY, CDR2 FYNNEI. This CDR3 region has 15 residues. V was shortened by 1 base and J by 1 base, with 10 bases between the two germline ends.